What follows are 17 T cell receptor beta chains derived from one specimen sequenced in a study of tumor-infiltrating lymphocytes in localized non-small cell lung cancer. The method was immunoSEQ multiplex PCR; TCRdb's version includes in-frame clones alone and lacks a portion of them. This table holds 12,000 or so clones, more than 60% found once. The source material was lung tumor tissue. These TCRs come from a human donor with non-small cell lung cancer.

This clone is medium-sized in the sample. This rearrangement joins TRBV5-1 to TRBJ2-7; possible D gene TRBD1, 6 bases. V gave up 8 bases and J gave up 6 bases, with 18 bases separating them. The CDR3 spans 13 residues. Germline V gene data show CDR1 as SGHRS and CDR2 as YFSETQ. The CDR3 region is CARRGWTRVEQYV. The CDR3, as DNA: TGCGCCAGAAGGGGGTGGACGCGTGTCGAGCAGTACGTC.

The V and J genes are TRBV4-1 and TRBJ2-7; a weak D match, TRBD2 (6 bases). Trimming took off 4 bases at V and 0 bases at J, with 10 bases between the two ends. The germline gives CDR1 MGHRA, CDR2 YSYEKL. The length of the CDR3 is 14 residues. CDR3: CASSLAGGSYEQYF. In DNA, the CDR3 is TGCGCCAGCAGCCTCGCCGGGGGCTCCTACGAGCAGTACTTC.

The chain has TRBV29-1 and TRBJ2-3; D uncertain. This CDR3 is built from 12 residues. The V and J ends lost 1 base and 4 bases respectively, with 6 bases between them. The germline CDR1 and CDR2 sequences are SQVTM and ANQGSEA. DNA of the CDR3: TGCAGCGTTGAAGGGGTTGCAGATACGCAGTATTTT. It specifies CSVEGVADTQYF.

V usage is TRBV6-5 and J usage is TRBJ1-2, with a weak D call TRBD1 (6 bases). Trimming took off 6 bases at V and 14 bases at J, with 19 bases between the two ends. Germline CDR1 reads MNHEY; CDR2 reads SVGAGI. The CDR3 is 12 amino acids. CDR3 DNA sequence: TGTGCCAGCAGGGATCCGGTTGACGGACAGACCTTC. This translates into CASRDPVDGQTF.

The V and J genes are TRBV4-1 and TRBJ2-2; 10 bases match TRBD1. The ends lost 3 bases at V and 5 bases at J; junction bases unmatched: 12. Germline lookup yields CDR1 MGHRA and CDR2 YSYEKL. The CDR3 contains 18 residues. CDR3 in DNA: TGCGCCAGCAGCCACCGGGACAGGGGTTTTCGATATACCGGGGAGCTGTTTTTT. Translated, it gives CASSHRDRGFRYTGELFF.

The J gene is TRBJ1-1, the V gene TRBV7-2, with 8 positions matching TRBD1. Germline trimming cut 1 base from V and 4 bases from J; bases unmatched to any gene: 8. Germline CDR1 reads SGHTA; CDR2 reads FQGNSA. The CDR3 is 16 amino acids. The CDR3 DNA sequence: TGTGCCAGCAGCTTAGGTATCACAGGGGGGACCACTGAAGCTTTCTTT. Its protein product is CASSLGITGGTTEAFF. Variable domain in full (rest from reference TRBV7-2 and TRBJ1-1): GAGVSQSPSNKVTEKGKDVELRCDPISGHTALYWYRQSLGQGLEFLIYFQGNSAPDKSGLPSDRFSAERTGGSVSTLTIQRTQQEDSAVYLCASSLGITGGTTEAFFGQGTRLTVV.

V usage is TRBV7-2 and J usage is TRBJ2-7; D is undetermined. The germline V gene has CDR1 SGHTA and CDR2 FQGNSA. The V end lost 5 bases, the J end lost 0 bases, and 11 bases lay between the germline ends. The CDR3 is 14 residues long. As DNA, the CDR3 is TGTGCCAGCAGCCCAGTAGCCAACTCCTACGAGCAGTACGTC. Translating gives CASSPVANSYEQYV.

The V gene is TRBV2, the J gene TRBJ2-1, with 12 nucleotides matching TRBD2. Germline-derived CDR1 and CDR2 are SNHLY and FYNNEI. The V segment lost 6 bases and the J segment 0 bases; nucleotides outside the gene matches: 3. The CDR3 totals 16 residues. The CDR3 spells CASRPGLAGSYNEQFF. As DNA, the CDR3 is TGTGCCAGCAGGCCGGGACTAGCGGGCTCCTACAATGAGCAGTTCTTC.

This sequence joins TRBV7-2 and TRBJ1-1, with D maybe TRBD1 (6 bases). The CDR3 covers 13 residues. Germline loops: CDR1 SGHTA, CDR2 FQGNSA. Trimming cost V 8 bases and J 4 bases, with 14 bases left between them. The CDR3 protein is CASGLQGATEAFF. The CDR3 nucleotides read TGTGCCAGCGGCCTACAGGGTGCCACTGAAGCTTTCTTT.

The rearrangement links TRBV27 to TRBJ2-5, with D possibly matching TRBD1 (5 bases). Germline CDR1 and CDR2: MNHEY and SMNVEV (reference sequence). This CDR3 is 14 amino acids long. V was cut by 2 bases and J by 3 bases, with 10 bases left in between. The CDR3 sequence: CASSLSSGKETQYF. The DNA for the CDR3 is TGTGCCAGCAGTTTAAGCTCAGGGAAAGAGACCCAGTACTTC.

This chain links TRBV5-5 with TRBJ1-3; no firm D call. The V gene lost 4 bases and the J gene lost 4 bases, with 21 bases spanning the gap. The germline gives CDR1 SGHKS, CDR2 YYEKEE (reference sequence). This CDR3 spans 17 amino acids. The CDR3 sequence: CASSSSSGRSRGNTIYF. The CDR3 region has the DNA TGTGCCAGCAGCAGTAGCAGCGGGAGGTCGAGAGGAAACACCATATATTTT.

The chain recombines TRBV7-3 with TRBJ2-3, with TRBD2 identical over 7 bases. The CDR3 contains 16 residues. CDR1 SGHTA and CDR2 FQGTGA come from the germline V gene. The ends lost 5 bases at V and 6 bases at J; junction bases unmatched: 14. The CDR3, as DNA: TGTGCCAGCAGCCCCGGACTAGAACCTAGCAGGGATACGCAGTATTTT. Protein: CASSPGLEPSRDTQYF.

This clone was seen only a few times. The chain's CDR3 is CASSIPDRNTEAFF. Written as DNA, the CDR3 is TGTGCCAGCAGCATACCGGACAGGAACACTGAAGCTTTCTTT. This chain joins TRBV5-4 and TRBJ1-1; D might be TRBD1 (6 bases). This CDR3 contains 14 residues. Per the germline V gene, CDR1 is SGHNT and CDR2 is YYREEE (reference sequence). V lost 4 bases, J lost 1 base, and 11 bases lay in between.

In DNA, the CDR3 is TGTGCCAGCCTTGTTGGTAGCTGGGGAGATACGCAGTATTTT. It translates to CASLVGSWGDTQYF. The V and J genes are TRBV7-9 and TRBJ2-3; D is unclear. Germline CDR1 and CDR2: SEHNR and FQNEAQ (reference sequence). Deletions cut 8 bases from V and 5 bases from J, with 17 bases between. The CDR3 spans 14 residues.

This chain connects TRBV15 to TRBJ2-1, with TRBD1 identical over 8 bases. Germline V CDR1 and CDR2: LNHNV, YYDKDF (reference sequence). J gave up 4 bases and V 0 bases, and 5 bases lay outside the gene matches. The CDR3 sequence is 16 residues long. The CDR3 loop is CATSRDRGQGYNEQFF. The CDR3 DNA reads TGTGCCACCAGCAGAGATCGAGGACAGGGATACAATGAGCAGTTCTTC.

In DNA, the CDR3 is TGTGCCAGCAGCGGGACAGGGGCGCGTTATTGGCAGTACTTC. This translates into CASSGTGARYWQYF. J is TRBJ2-7 and V is TRBV5-6; 10 positions agree with TRBD1. V was pared by 4 bases and J by 9 bases, with 10 bases of the junction left unmatched. The CDR3 length is 14 residues. The germline V gene has CDR1 SGHDT and CDR2 YYEEEE.

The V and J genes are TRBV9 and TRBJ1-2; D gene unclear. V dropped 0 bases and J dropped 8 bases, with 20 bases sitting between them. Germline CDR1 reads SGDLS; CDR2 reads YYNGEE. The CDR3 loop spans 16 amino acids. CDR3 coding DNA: TGTGCCAGCAGCGTAGGAGGGTGGCTGCAGGCCAGGGGCTACACCTTC. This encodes CASSVGGWLQARGYTF.